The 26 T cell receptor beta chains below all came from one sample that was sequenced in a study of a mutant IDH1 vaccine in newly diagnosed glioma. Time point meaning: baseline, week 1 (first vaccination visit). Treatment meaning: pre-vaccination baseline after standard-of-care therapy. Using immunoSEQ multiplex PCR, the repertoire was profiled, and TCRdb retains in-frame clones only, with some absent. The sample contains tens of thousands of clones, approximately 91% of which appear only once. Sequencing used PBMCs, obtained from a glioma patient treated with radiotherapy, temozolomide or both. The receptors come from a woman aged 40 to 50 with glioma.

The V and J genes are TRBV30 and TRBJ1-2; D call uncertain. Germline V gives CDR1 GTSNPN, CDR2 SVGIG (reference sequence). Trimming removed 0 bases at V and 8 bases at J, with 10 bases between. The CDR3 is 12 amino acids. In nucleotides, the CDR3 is TGTGCCTGGAGTGTACTCGGAGGAGGCTACACCTTC. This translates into CAWSVLGGGYTF.

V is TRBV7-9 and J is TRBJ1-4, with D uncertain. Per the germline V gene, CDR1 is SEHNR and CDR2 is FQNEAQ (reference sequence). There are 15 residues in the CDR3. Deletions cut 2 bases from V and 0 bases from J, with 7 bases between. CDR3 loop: CASSLTQATNEKLFF. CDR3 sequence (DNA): TGTGCCAGCAGCTTAACCCAAGCAACTAATGAAAAACTGTTTTTT.

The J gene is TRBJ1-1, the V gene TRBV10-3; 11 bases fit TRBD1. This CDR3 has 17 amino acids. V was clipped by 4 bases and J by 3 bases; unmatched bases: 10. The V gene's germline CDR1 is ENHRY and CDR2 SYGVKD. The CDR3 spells CAISGDRGATIDTEAFF. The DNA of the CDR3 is TGTGCCATCAGTGGGGACAGGGGGGCGACTATAGACACTGAAGCTTTCTTT.

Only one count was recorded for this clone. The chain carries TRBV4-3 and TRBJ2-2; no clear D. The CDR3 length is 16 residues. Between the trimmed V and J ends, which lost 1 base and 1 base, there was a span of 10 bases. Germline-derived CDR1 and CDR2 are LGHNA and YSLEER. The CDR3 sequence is CASSQGQSLNTGELFF. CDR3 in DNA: TGCGCCAGCAGCCAAGGACAATCGTTGAACACCGGGGAGCTGTTTTTT.

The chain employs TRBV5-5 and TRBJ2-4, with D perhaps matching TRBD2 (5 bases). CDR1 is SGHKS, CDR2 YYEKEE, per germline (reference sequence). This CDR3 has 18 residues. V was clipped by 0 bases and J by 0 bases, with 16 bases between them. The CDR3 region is CASSLAGVYSLAKNIQYF. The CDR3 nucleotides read TGTGCCAGCAGCTTGGCCGGGGTGTACTCACTAGCCAAAAACATTCAGTACTTC.

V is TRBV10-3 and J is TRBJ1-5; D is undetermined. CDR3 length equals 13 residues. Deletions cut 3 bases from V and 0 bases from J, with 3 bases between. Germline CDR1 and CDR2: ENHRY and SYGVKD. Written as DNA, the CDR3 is TGTGCCATCAGTGACCATAGCAATCAGCCCCAGCATTTT. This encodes CAISDHSNQPQHF.

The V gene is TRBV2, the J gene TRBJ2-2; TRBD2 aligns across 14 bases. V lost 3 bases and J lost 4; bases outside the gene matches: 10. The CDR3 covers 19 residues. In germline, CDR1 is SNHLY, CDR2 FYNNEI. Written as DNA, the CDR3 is TGTGCCAGCAGTGATTGGAGACTAGCGGGAGGGCCGGGCACCGGGGAGCTGTTTTTT. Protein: CASSDWRLAGGPGTGELFF. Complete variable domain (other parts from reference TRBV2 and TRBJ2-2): EPEVTQTPSHQVTQMGQEVILRCVPISNHLYFYWYRQILGQKVEFLVSFYNNEISEKSEIFDDQFSVERPDGSNFTLKIRSTKLEDSAMYFCASSDWRLAGGPGTGELFFGEGSRLTVL.

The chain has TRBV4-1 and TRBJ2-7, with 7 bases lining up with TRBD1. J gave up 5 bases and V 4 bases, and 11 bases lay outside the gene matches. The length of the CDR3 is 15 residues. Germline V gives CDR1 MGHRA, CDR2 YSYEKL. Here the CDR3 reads CASSLESRGRNEQYF. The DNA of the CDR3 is TGCGCCAGCAGCCTTGAATCAAGGGGGCGCAACGAGCAGTACTTC.

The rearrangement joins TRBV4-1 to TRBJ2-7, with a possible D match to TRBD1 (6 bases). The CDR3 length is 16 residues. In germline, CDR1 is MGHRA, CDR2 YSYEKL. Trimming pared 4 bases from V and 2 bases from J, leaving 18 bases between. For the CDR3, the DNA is TGCGCCAGCAGCCCCTACACAGGGTCAGGACCCTACGAGCAGTACTTC. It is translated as CASSPYTGSGPYEQYF.

In DNA, the CDR3 is TGTGCCAGCAGCTTGGAGCGGGAAGACTTGAACACTGAAGCTTTCTTT. This codes for CASSLEREDLNTEAFF. This chain uses TRBV5-4 with TRBJ1-1, with unresolved D. Looked up from germline, CDR1 is SGHNT and CDR2 is YYREEE (reference sequence). The CDR3 is 16 amino acids. The V and J ends lost 0 bases and 0 bases respectively, with 12 bases between them.

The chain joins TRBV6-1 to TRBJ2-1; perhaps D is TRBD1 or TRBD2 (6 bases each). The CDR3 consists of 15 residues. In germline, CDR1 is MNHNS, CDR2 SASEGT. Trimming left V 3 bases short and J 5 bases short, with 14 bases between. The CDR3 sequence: CASSDIGGLDNEQFF. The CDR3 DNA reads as TGTGCCAGCAGTGACATCGGGGGCTTGGACAATGAGCAGTTCTTC.

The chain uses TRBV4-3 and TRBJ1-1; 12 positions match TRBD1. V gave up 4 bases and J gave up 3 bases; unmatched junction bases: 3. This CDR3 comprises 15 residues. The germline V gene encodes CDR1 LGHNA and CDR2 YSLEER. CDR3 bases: TGCGCCAGCAGCCGGGGGACAGGGGGCTACACTGAAGCTTTCTTT. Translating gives CASSRGTGGYTEAFF.

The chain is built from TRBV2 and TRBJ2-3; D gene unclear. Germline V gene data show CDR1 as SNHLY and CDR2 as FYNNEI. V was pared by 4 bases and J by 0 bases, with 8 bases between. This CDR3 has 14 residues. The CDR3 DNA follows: TGTGCCAGCAGTGGCGAGCCGAGCACAGATACGCAGTATTTT. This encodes CASSGEPSTDTQYF.

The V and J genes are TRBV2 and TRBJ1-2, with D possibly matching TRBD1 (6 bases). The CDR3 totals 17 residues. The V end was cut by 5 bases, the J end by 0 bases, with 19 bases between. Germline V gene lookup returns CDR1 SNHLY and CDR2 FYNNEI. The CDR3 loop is CASSPMLPGAANYGYTF. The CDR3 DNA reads TGTGCCAGCAGTCCAATGCTCCCAGGGGCAGCTAACTATGGCTACACCTTC.

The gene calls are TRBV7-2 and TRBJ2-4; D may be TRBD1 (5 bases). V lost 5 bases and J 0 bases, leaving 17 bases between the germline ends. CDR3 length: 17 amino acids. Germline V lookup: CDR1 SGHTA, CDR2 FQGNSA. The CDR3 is CASSPSSRGLAKNIQYF. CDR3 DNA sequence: TGTGCCAGCAGCCCCTCCAGTAGGGGCCTAGCCAAAAACATTCAGTACTTC.

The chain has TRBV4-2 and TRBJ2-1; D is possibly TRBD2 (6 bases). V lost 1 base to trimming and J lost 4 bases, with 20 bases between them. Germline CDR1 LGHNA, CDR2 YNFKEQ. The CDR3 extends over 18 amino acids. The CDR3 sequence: CASSQGSETGLYYNEQFF. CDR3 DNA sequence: TGTGCCAGCAGCCAAGGGTCAGAAACGGGACTCTATTACAATGAGCAGTTCTTC.

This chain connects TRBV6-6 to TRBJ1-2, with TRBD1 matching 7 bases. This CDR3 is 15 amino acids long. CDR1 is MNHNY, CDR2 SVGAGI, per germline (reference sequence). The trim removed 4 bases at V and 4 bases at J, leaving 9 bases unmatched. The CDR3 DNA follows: TGTGCCAGCAGTTTCTCGACAGGGTCGGCCTATGGCTACACCTTC. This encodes CASSFSTGSAYGYTF.

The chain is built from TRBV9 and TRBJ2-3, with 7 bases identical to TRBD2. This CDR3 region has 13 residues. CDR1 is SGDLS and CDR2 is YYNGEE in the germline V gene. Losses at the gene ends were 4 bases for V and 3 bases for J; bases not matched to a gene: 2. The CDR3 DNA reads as TGTGCCAGCAGCCTGGGGGGGACAGATACGCAGTATTTT. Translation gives CASSLGGTDTQYF.

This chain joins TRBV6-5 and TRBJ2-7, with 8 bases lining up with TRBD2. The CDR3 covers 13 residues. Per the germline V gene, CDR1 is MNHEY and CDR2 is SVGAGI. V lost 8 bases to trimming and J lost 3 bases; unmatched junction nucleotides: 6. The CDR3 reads CASRRGANYEQYF. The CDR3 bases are TGTGCCAGCCGGCGGGGGGCGAACTACGAGCAGTACTTC.

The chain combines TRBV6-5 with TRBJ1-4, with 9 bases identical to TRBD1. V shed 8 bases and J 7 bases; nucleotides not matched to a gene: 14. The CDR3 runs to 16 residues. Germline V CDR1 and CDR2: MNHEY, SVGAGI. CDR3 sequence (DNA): TGTGCCAGCTGTTCAACCACAGGGGGCGAGGGTGAAAAACTGTTTTTT. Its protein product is CASCSTTGGEGEKLFF.

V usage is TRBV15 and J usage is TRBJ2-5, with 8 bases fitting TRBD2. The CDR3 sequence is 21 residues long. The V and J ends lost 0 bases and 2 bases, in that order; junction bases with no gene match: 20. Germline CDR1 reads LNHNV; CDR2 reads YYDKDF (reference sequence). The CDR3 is CATSREGRRGFTVAGQETQYF. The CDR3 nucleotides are TGTGCCACCAGCAGAGAGGGCCGCAGGGGTTTTACGGTAGCGGGGCAAGAGACCCAGTACTTC. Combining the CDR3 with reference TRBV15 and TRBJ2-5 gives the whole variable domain DAMVIQNPRYQVTQFGKPVTLSCSQTLNHNVMYWYQQKSSQAPKLLFHYYDKDFNNEADTPDNFQSRRPNTSFCFLDIRSPGLGDTAMYLCATSREGRRGFTVAGQETQYFGPGTRLLVL.

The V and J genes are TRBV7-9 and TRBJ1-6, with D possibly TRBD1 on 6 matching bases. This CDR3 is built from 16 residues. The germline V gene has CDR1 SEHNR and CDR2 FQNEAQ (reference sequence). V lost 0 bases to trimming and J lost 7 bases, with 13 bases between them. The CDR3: CASSLALGGENSPLHF. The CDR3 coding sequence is TGTGCCAGCAGCTTAGCGTTGGGGGGCGAGAATTCACCCCTCCACTTT.

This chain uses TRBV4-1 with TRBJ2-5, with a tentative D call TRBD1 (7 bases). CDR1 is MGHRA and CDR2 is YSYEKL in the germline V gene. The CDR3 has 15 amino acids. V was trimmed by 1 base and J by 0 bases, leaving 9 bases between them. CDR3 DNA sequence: TGCGCCAGCAGCCAAGCCAGGGGGGACCAAGAGACCCAGTACTTC. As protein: CASSQARGDQETQYF.

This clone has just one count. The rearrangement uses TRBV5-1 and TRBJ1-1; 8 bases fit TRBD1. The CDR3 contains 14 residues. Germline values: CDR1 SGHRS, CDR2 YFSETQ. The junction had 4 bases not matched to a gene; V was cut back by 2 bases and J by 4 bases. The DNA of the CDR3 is TGCGCCAGCAGCTTTATCACAGGGGGCACTGAAGCTTTCTTT. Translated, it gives CASSFITGGTEAFF.

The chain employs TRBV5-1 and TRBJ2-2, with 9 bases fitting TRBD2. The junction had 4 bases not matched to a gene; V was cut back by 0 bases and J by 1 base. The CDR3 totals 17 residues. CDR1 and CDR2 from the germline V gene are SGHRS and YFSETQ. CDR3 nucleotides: TGCGCCAGCAGCTTGGAAAGCGGGGGGCGGAACACCGGGGAGCTGTTTTTT. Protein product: CASSLESGGRNTGELFF.

The chain's CDR3 is CASSLARSDTQYF. In DNA, the CDR3 is TGCGCCAGCAGCTTGGCCAGGTCAGATACGCAGTATTTT. The V call is TRBV5-1, the J call TRBJ2-3; no reliable D call. Trimming removed 0 bases from V and 4 bases from J, with 6 bases in between. Germline CDR1 is SGHRS and CDR2 is YFSETQ. The CDR3 totals 13 residues.